This is a list of T cell receptor beta chains from one sample in a study of vaccination effects on CD4 cells after COVID-19. The table came from immunoSEQ multiplex PCR; TCRdb's copy has only in-frame clones and leaves some out. The sample comprises 25,000 to 30,000 clones, 74% of which are singletons, and roughly 15% rests with the top ten. Their recognized antigens are unknown. The source was CD4+ T cells from PBMCs cultured with HCoV-229E spike peptides, collected after COVID-19 vaccination. The receptors derive from a human donor who received a COVID-19 vaccine. Each CDR3 is given with its conserved first and last residue. D genes are given only for firm matches. Size is stated for part of the rows, as once, few or many counts, or as a class when the clone is expanded.

DNA	CDR3	V	length	D	size	J
TGTGCCAGCTTGCGGACTAGCGGGGTTAGCACAGATACGCAGTATTTT	CASLRTSGVSTDTQYF	TRBV2	16	TRBD2	.	TRBJ2-3
TGTGCCAGCAGCTTAGTGTCGGGACAGGGGAAGGAGACCCAGTACTTC	CASSLVSGQGKETQYF	TRBV7-9	16	TRBD1	.	TRBJ2-5
TGTGCCGGAGGTAGGACAGGCTCCTACGAGCAGTACTTC	CAGGRTGSYEQYF	TRBV2	13	TRBD1	.	TRBJ2-7
TGCGCCAGCAGCTTACTAGCGGGAGGGCATTTCTTC	CASSLLAGGHFF	TRBV5-1	12	TRBD2	.	TRBJ2-1
TGTGCCAGCTCGACAGGGGGGACTAGCGGCTCCTACGAGCAGTACTTC	CASSTGGTSGSYEQYF	TRBV18	16	TRBD2	.	TRBJ2-7
TGTGCCAGCAGTTGGGGACTCAATGAGCAGTTCTTC	CASSWGLNEQFF	TRBV12-3/TRBV12-4	12	.	.	TRBJ2-1
TGTGCCAGCAGTTTACAGCCTCCCGCCGGGACAGGGTTGGGTACGCAGTATTTT	CASSLQPPAGTGLGTQYF	TRBV27	18	TRBD1	few	TRBJ2-3
TGTGCCAGCAGCGATCCGGGACTAGCGGTATGGTTAGGGACAGATACGCAGTATTTT	CASSDPGLAVWLGTDTQYF	TRBV9	19	TRBD2	few	TRBJ2-3
TGTGCCAGCAGCCGAAACAGGGGATCCTATAATTCACCCCTCCACTTT	CASSRNRGSYNSPLHF	TRBV7-9	16	TRBD1	.	TRBJ1-6
TGTGCCAGCAGCTCCCGACCGGAGTATGGCTACACCTTC	CASSSRPEYGYTF	TRBV7-9	13	.	.	TRBJ1-2
TGTGCCAGCAGCCAAGGGTCATCGGGGGATTATGGCTACACCTTC	CASSQGSSGDYGYTF	TRBV4-2	15	.	.	TRBJ1-2
TGTGCCAGTCGCGGGACTAGCGAGTCCGGGGAGCTGTTTTTT	CASRGTSESGELFF	TRBV6-4	14	TRBD2	.	TRBJ2-2
TGTGCCAGCAAAACAGGGGGGGACACTGAAGCTTTCTTT	CASKTGGDTEAFF	TRBV18	13	TRBD1	.	TRBJ1-1
TGCGCCAGCAGTGGTACCAGGGAGGGTGAGGAGCTGTTTTTT	CASSGTREGEELFF	TRBV5-1	14	TRBD2	.	TRBJ2-2
TGCGCCAGCAGCTTCTTTTCGGCAGGGGGCATAGGAAACACCATATATTTT	CASSFFSAGGIGNTIYF	TRBV5-1	17	TRBD1	.	TRBJ1-3
TGTGCCACGACAGTTGGACTAGCATCGGTCCGGGACGGTTACAATGAGCAGTTCTTC	CATTVGLASVRDGYNEQFF	TRBV24-1	19	TRBD2	.	TRBJ2-1
TGTGCCAGCAGAGGGACAGGACGGTCCGGCGCTGAAGCTTTCTTT	CASRGTGRSGAEAFF	TRBV6-5	15	TRBD1	.	TRBJ1-1
TGTGCCAGCAGCCGTGGACAGCAAGAGACCCAGTACTTC	CASSRGQQETQYF	TRBV7-2	13	.	once	TRBJ2-5
TGTGCCAGCAGCCGTTATGAGTATGGCTACACCTTC	CASSRYEYGYTF	TRBV11-2	12	.	.	TRBJ1-2
TGTGCCAGCGGAACGGGGGGGTACAATGAGCAGTTCTTC	CASGTGGYNEQFF	TRBV6-5	13	TRBD2	.	TRBJ2-1
TGCAGCGTTGAATGGGGACTTCCTGTGGATACGCAGTATTTT	CSVEWGLPVDTQYF	TRBV29-1	14	.	.	TRBJ2-3
TGTGCCAGCACCGCGGGACAGGGGACCTACGAGCAGTACTTC	CASTAGQGTYEQYF	TRBV6-5	14	TRBD1	few	TRBJ2-7
TGTGCCAGCAGCCAGGAAGCGGGAGGGTCCTACAATGAGCAGTTCTTC	CASSQEAGGSYNEQFF	TRBV4-2	16	TRBD2	.	TRBJ2-1
TGTGCCAGCAAAACCCGGGTCCCCGAGACGGGCACTGAAGCTTTCTTT	CASKTRVPETGTEAFF	TRBV2	16	.	.	TRBJ1-1
TGTGCCAGCAGTGAAATCCGGGAGGGAGGGTCGGGAGAGACCCAGTACTTC	CASSEIREGGSGETQYF	TRBV2	17	TRBD2	.	TRBJ2-5
TGTGCCAGCAGCCCCCAGGCGGGTACCGGGGAGCTGTTTTTT	CASSPQAGTGELFF	TRBV3-1/TRBV3-2	14	.	.	TRBJ2-2